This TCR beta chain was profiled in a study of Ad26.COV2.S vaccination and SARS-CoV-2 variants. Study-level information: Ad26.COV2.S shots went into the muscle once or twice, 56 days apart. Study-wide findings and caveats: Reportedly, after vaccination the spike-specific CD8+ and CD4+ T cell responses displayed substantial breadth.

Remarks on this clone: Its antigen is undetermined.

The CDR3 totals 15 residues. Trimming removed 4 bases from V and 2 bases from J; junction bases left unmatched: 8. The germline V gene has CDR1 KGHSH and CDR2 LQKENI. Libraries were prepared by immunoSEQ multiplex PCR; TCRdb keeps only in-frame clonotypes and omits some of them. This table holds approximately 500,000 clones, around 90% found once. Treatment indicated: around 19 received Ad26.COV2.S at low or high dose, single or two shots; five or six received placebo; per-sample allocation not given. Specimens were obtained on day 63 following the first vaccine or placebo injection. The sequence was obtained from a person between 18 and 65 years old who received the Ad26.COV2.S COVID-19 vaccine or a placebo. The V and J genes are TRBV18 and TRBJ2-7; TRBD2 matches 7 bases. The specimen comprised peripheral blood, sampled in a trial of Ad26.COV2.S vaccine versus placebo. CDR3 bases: TGTGCCAGCTCACTCAATAGCGGGCTACCCTACGAGCAGTACTTC. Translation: CASSLNSGLPYEQYF.